This record concerns one T cell receptor (beta chain) sequence. A clone one base away is much larger, so this may be a read error. Germline V gene sequence: CDR1 MGHRA, CDR2 YSYEKL. The length of the CDR3 is 13 residues. The entry originates in a study of CD8 T cells in ankylosing spondylitis. TCRdb reprocessed the 5' RACE reads with MiXCR, giving one entry per CDR3 protein. The data hold some 140,000 distinct CDR3 sequences, with approximately 10% observed a single time. The source of this sequence is a female donor with ankylosing spondylitis or in good health (not recorded which). The sample was blood, either unsorted or a sorted T cell fraction (not recorded which). The chain joins TRBV4-1 to TRBJ2-5; 8 nucleotides align to TRBD2. In nucleotides, the CDR3 is TGCGTCAGCAGCCTGACTAGCGTGGAGACCCAGTACTTC. This codes for CVSSLTSVETQYF.